Presented here are 18 T cell receptor beta chains from one specimen sequenced in a study of T cells expressing NK-cell markers. TCRdb reprocessed the 5' RACE reads and stores each CDR3 protein as one record, lacking DNA. The specimen's table records about 370,000 distinct CDR3 sequences. The sequenced sample was blood T cells: a sorted CD56 or NKG2C T cell subset, CD4+ or CD8+ T cells, or bulk PBMC T cells (not recorded which). The source is a woman aged 50 to 60 in good health.

The chain is built from TRBV18 and TRBJ2-4. This CDR3 is 14 amino acids long. Germline V lookup: CDR1 KGHSH, CDR2 LQKENI. The CDR3 sequence is CASSPDGAKNIQYF.

The chain combines TRBV19 with TRBJ2-5. The CDR3 covers 12 residues. Germline V gives CDR1 LNHDA, CDR2 SQIVND (reference sequence). The CDR3 sequence: CASSAEGETQYF.

V usage is TRBV7-9 and J usage is TRBJ2-7. The germline V gene encodes CDR1 SEHNR and CDR2 FQNEAQ (reference sequence). CDR3 length: 12 residues. The CDR3 loop reads CASSPVPYEQYF.

The V call is TRBV4-1, the J call TRBJ2-1. Germline CDR1 reads MGHRA; CDR2 reads YSYEKL. This CDR3 region has 12 residues. CDR3 region: CASSQERNEQFF.

The genes are TRBV12-3 or TRBV12-4 and TRBJ1-2; the TCRdb D gene call, TRBD1, has no DNA to confirm it. The CDR3 covers 14 residues. CDR3 region: CASRPRDRLYGYTF.

The rearrangement links TRBV6-2 or TRBV6-3 to TRBJ1-5. Germline CDR1 MNHEY, CDR2 SVGEGT. The CDR3 is 14 amino acids. CDR3 region: CASSYRQRNQPQHF.

The V and J genes are TRBV12-3 or TRBV12-4 and TRBJ2-1; TCRdb indicates TRBD2, and absent DNA this call remains unverified. The CDR3 sequence is 15 residues long. The CDR3 sequence: CASQREGGSYNEQFF.

This chain uses TRBV5-1 with TRBJ2-1; TCRdb lists TRBD2, though no DNA is available to test this call. The V gene's germline CDR1 is SGHRS and CDR2 YFSETQ. The CDR3 contains 16 residues. CDR3 protein: CASSLAGAGEGNEQFF.

CDR3 protein: CATSRITGTGNTGELFF. The genes are TRBV15 and TRBJ2-2; as DNA is missing, the TRBD1 call by TCRdb cannot be tested. The CDR3 totals 17 residues. Germline CDR1 LNHNV, CDR2 YYDKDF (reference sequence).

The chain carries TRBV15 and TRBJ1-2. CDR1 and CDR2 (germline): LNHNV, YYDKDF (reference sequence). The CDR3 totals 13 residues. The CDR3 reads CATSPRDFYGYTF.

The chain links TRBV29-1 to TRBJ1-2; the TCRdb D gene call, TRBD1, has no DNA to confirm it. The CDR3 length is 15 residues. In germline, CDR1 is SQVTM, CDR2 ANQGSEA. The CDR3 here is CSAPVPGQGKDGYTF.

V and J are TRBV5-1 and TRBJ2-1; TCRdb's D gene call, TRBD2, goes unchecked for lack of DNA. This CDR3 is built from 15 residues. In germline, CDR1 is SGHRS, CDR2 YFSETQ. The CDR3 sequence: CASSLGLAGGPEQFF. The full variable domain, with the rest looked up from reference TRBV5-1 and TRBJ2-1, is KAGVTQTPRYLIKTRGQQVTLSCSPISGHRSVSWYQQTPGQGLQFLFEYFSETQRNKGNFPGRFSGRQFSNSRSEMNVSTLELGDSALYLCASSLGLAGGPEQFFGPGTRLTVL.

The chain combines TRBV20-1 with TRBJ2-1; TCRdb's assignment of TRBD2 cannot be checked, as there is no DNA. CDR1 DFQATT and CDR2 SNEGSKA come from the germline V gene (reference sequence). CDR3 length equals 16 residues. CDR3: CSARDLGLPTPSEQFF.

The gene calls are TRBV20-1 and TRBJ2-5. Germline V gives CDR1 DFQATT, CDR2 SNEGSKA (reference sequence). The CDR3 covers 15 residues. CDR3 sequence: CSARTQAGLQETQYF.

V gene TRBV28 combines with J gene TRBJ1-4; the D call from TCRdb, TRBD1, cannot be confirmed without DNA. CDR3 length equals 14 residues. Germline CDR1 reads MDHEN; CDR2 reads SYDVKM. This CDR3 reads CASSRRPTGEKLFF.

The chain combines TRBV11-3 with TRBJ2-6; TCRdb names TRBD1, which stays unverified in the absence of DNA. Germline V gene data show CDR1 as SGHNT and CDR2 as YENEEA. The CDR3 runs 17 residues. The CDR3 protein is CASIPGTGNSGANVLTF.

This chain joins TRBV6-6 and TRBJ2-1; the TCRdb D gene call, TRBD2, has no DNA to confirm it. The CDR3 extends over 17 amino acids. Germline V gene data show CDR1 as MNHNY and CDR2 as SVGAGI (reference sequence). CDR3 sequence reads: CASKEAQGLAGRSEQFF.

The V gene is TRBV3-1, the J gene TRBJ2-3. Per germline, CDR1 LGHDT and CDR2 YNNKEL (reference sequence). This CDR3 is 15 amino acids long. CDR3 residues: CASSQDAVKTGTQYF.